Sequencing of this TCR beta chain was carried out in a study of T-cell memory formation after mild COVID-19. Study at large: Largely donor-specific sequence clusters came from two donors.

Of note for this clonotype: The antigen is not known.

With V trimmed by 3 bases and J by 5 bases, 7 bases remained unmatched. Germline V CDR1 and CDR2: SGHNT, YENEEA. This CDR3 is 15 amino acids long. Findings and caveats of the study: Pre-infection memory harbored some responding clones, suggesting cross-reactive memory joined.

Each CDR3 protein is one row after TCRdb ran MiXCR on the 5' RACE reads. The table lists 150,000 to 200,000 distinct CDR3 sequences, 25% to 40% of them singletons. The receptor comes from an adult woman who had mild COVID-19 (a few samples of this study predate the infection). Cell type and time point are not known. The gene calls are TRBV11-3 and TRBJ2-1, with TRBD2 matching over 7 bases. Specimen: PBMCs or a T cell subset sorted from them (not recorded which). CDR3 DNA sequence: TGTGCCAGCAGCTTGAGGCTAGCGGCGAACAATGAGCAGTTCTTC. Translating it yields CASSLRLAANNEQFF.